This T cell receptor beta chain was captured by sequencing in a study of shared clonotypes between healthy human individuals. The ends lost 1 base at V and 4 bases at J; junction bases unmatched: 5. This CDR3 is built from 15 residues. Germline-derived CDR1 and CDR2 are SGHTA and FQGNSA. The data were produced by immunoSEQ multiplex PCR, yet TCRdb's version contains in-frame clones alone and is incomplete. The sample records around 2.5 million clones, roughly 93% being singletons. The sample consisted of naive CD4+ T cells from PBMCs. The subset here: CD45RA+ positively selected. The chain recombines TRBV7-2 with TRBJ2-5; 8 bases match TRBD2. The receptor comes from a man between 18 and 35 years old in good health. Some clones in this sample may be carry-over from other donors' samples. The DNA for the CDR3 is TGTGCCAGCAGCTTAGATCCGGGAGGGGGAGAGACCCAGTACTTC. Its protein product is CASSLDPGGGETQYF.